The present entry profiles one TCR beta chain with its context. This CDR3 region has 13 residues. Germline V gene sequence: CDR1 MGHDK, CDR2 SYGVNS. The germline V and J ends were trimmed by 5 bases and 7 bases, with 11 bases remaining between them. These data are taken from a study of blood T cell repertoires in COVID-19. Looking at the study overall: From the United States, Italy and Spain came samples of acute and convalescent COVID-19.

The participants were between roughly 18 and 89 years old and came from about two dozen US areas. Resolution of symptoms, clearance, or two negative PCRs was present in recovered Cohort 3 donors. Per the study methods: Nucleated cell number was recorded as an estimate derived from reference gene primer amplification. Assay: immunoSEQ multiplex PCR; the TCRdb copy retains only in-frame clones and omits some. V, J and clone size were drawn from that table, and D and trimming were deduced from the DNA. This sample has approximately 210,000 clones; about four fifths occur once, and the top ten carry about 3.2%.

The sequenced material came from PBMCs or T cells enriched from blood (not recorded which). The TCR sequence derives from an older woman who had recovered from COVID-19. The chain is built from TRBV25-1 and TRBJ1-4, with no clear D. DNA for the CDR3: TGTGCCAGCAGTTTACCGGGAACTGAAAAACTGTTTTTT. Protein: CASSLPGTEKLFF.